This section outlines one T cell receptor (beta chain) sequence together with its context. Antigen unknown. The entry originates in a study of T cell responses to AZD1222 COVID-19 vaccine. Study results and caveats: White British donors predominated, females outnumbered males, and clonal diversity was possibly underestimated. Of spike-specific TCRs, nearly half reportedly target regions left unmutated in variants. The repertoires were collected only after the peak T cell response.

Trimming took off 7 bases at V and 14 bases at J, with 15 bases between the two ends. The germline gives CDR1 WSHSY, CDR2 SAAADI. This CDR3 spans 11 amino acids. The data were produced by immunoSEQ multiplex PCR, yet TCRdb's version contains in-frame clones alone and is incomplete. Here the sample spans approximately 140,000 clones, roughly 90% being singletons. The chain joins TRBV10-2 to TRBJ2-1; weak D call: TRBD1 (6 bases). The clonotype comes from an adult who received the AZD1222 COVID-19 vaccine. The source material was peripheral blood, sampled 28 days after the second AZD1222 dose. The CDR3 DNA reads as TGCGCCAGCACTCAGACAGGCCTGAAGTTCTTC. Translating gives CASTQTGLKFF.